This TCR beta chain was obtained from a study of blood T cell repertoires in COVID-19. Turning to the study itself: Collection of acute and convalescent COVID-19 samples took place in the United States, Italy and Spain.

Germline CDR1 reads MNHEY; CDR2 reads SVGAGI. The CDR3 sequence is 15 residues long. J lost 2 bases, V lost 5 bases, and 9 bases had no gene match. Assay: immunoSEQ multiplex PCR; the TCRdb copy retains only in-frame clones and omits some. Here the sample spans around 250,000 clones, roughly four fifths being singletons. The chain couples TRBV6-5 to TRBJ2-7, with 7 bases that match TRBD2. The sequenced sample consisted of PBMCs or T cells enriched from blood (not recorded which). This TCR was recovered from a man aged 40-50 years who had recovered from COVID-19. CDR3 DNA sequence: TGTGCCAGCAGTAACAGCGGGACGGACACCTACGAGCAGTACTTC. Its translation is CASSNSGTDTYEQYF.